One and the same sample provided the 25 T cell receptor beta chains below, sequenced in a study of CD8+CD57+ T cells in acquired aplastic anemia. Genomic DNA provided the template from which TCR beta VDJ and CDR3 profiles were obtained. TCRdb re-called the reads through MiXCR, storing one row per CDR3 protein. The table shows under 200,000 distinct CDR3 sequences, with roughly half occurring only once. All sequencing subjects had displayed CD8+CD57+ cell expansion on flow cytometry. Input material: sorted CD4+, CD8+, or CD8+CD57+ T cells (not recorded which) from PBMCs. The origin of the receptors is a human donor with aplastic anemia.

This clonotype was seen at least ten times. The rearrangement uses TRBV10-3 and TRBJ1-3; D not resolved. The CDR3 runs to 16 residues. Germline V gene lookup returns CDR1 ENHRY and CDR2 SYGVKD. The V gene lost 4 bases and the J gene lost 0 bases, with 13 bases spanning the gap. The CDR3 DNA is TGTGCCATCAGTGGCATAGGACGGAGCTCTGGAAACACCATATATTTT. Encoded protein: CAISGIGRSSGNTIYF.

This clonotype was detected only a few times. The chain is built from TRBV11-2 and TRBJ2-7; tentative D call: TRBD1 (5 bases). This CDR3 spans 13 amino acids. Between the trimmed V and J ends, which lost 6 bases and 4 bases, there was a span of 13 bases. Germline CDR1 is SGHAT and CDR2 is FQNNGV. The CDR3 loop reads CASSLFQGYEQYF. The CDR3 bases are TGTGCCAGCAGTTTATTCCAGGGATACGAGCAGTACTTC.

The chain combines TRBV7-9 with TRBJ2-1; D remains unclear. The CDR3 has 12 residues. Deletions cut 5 bases from V and 9 bases from J, with 11 bases between. In germline, CDR1 is SEHNR, CDR2 FQNEAQ (reference sequence). This chain's CDR3 is CASSPTKPEQFF. CDR3 coding DNA: TGTGCCAGCAGCCCTACAAAACCTGAGCAGTTCTTC.

The table lists this clonotype with many counts. The chain uses TRBV11-1 and TRBJ1-1; no clear D. The germline V gene encodes CDR1 SGHAT and CDR2 FQDESV (reference sequence). Deletions cut 5 bases from V and 1 base from J, with 11 bases between. CDR3 length: 14 residues. The DNA for the CDR3 is TGTGCCAGCAGCCTCTCAGGAGGGAACACTGAAGCTTTCTTT. It encodes CASSLSGGNTEAFF.

V and J are TRBV7-9 and TRBJ2-5; D is perhaps TRBD1 (5 bases). The J call may be wrong; the DNA end is better matched by TRBJ2-7. The CDR3 has 15 amino acids. Germline loops: CDR1 SEHNR, CDR2 FQNEAQ (reference sequence). The CDR3 sequence: CASSLQTVANYEQYF. CDR3 nucleotides: TGTGCCAGCAGCCTTCAGACAGTTGCAAACTACGAGCAGTACTTC.

In its sample, this clonotype was seen a few times. This rearrangement joins TRBV29-1 to TRBJ1-2; D is unresolved. CDR1 and CDR2 (germline): SQVTM, ANQGSEA. The V gene lost 3 bases and the J gene lost 3 bases, with 5 bases spanning the gap. The CDR3 is 11 amino acids. The CDR3 DNA reads TGCAGCGTTGAGAGTGACTATGGCTACACCTTC. Translation gives CSVESDYGYTF.

The rearrangement uses TRBV12-3 or TRBV12-4 and TRBJ1-1; 7 bases line up with TRBD1. The CDR3 spans 13 residues. V dropped 3 bases and J dropped 7; count of bases not matched to a gene: 5. DNA for the CDR3: TGTGCCAGCAGTTTCCGGAGGGGGCTTGAAGCTTTCTTT. Residues: CASSFRRGLEAFF.

A few counts support this clonotype. The rearrangement joins TRBV6-2 or TRBV6-3 to TRBJ2-3, with TRBD2 matching 10 bases. With V trimmed by 2 bases and J by 4 bases, 9 bases remained unmatched. Germline CDR1 and CDR2: MNHEY and SVGEGT. The CDR3 sequence is 17 residues long. The CDR3 nucleotides are TGTGCCAGCAGTTACGCCTCGGCTAGCGGGAGTTCAGATACGCAGTATTTT. Protein sequence: CASSYASASGSSDTQYF.

This chain uses TRBV12-3 or TRBV12-4 with TRBJ2-3, with 9 bases aligning to TRBD2. The CDR3 runs 18 residues. With 4 bases clipped from V and 2 bases from J, the junction kept 13 bases outside the gene matches. CDR3 region: CASSSHSRRLAVTDTQYF. CDR3 DNA sequence: TGTGCCAGCAGTTCCCACTCCCGTCGACTAGCGGTCACAGATACGCAGTATTTT.

This clonotype was seen many times. The chain has TRBV5-1 and TRBJ2-1; D call uncertain. The CDR3 consists of 15 residues. Germline V gene data show CDR1 as SGHRS and CDR2 as YFSETQ. V gave up 0 bases and J gave up 5 bases, with 12 bases separating them. This CDR3 is CASSLGQFGNNEQFF. In DNA form, the CDR3 reads TGCGCCAGCAGCTTGGGGCAGTTTGGAAACAATGAGCAGTTCTTC. Supplemented by reference TRBV5-1 and TRBJ2-1, the full variable domain reads KAGVTQTPRYLIKTRGQQVTLSCSPISGHRSVSWYQQTPGQGLQFLFEYFSETQRNKGNFPGRFSGRQFSNSRSEMNVSTLELGDSALYLCASSLGQFGNNEQFFGPGTRLTVL.

V is TRBV2 and J is TRBJ1-1, with 8 bases matching TRBD1. The germline V gene encodes CDR1 SNHLY and CDR2 FYNNEI. This CDR3 contains 13 residues. With 10 bases clipped from V and 4 bases from J, the junction kept 8 bases outside the gene matches. The CDR3 DNA reads as TGTGCCAACTTACGACAGGGGATCACTGAAGCTTTCTTT. Residues: CANLRQGITEAFF.

The CDR3 loop is CASYSRGQETQYF. The CDR3 DNA reads as TGTGCCAGCTATTCCAGGGGCCAAGAGACCCAGTACTTC. V gene TRBV2 combines with J gene TRBJ2-5; TRBD1 is a possible D gene (6 bases). The length of the CDR3 is 13 residues. The V and J ends lost 8 bases and 1 base respectively, with 11 bases between them. Germline assignment: CDR1 SNHLY and CDR2 FYNNEI.

This clonotype came up a few times. The gene calls are TRBV5-1 and TRBJ2-1, with 10 nucleotides matching TRBD1. This CDR3 is 13 amino acids long. Losses at the gene ends were 4 bases for V and 10 bases for J; bases not matched to a gene: 5. Germline CDR1 and CDR2: SGHRS and YFSETQ. CDR3 in amino acids: CASSPGTGVEQFF. In DNA form, the CDR3 reads TGCGCCAGCAGCCCCGGGACAGGGGTAGAGCAGTTCTTC.

This chain links TRBV9 with TRBJ1-3, with D perhaps matching TRBD1 (6 bases). V was shortened by 7 bases and J by 4 bases, with 15 bases between the two germline ends. This CDR3 comprises 14 residues. Germline V CDR1 and CDR2: SGDLS, YYNGEE. The CDR3 protein is CASREGGSGNTIYF. As DNA, the CDR3 is TGTGCCAGCCGGGAGGGGGGCTCGGGAAACACCATATATTTT.

This clonotype was seen only a few times. The chain couples TRBV12-5 to TRBJ2-2; D not certain. V was pared by 2 bases and J by 3 bases, with 7 bases between. CDR1 is LGHNT and CDR2 is FRNRAP in the germline V gene. The CDR3 is 14 residues long. The DNA of the CDR3 is TGTGCTAGTGGTTTGACTTATGACACCGGGGAGCTGTTTTTT. This translates into CASGLTYDTGELFF.

For this clonotype: A read error may account for a junction end that differs from germline. V and J are TRBV6-1 and TRBJ1-2, with a weak D call TRBD1 (5 bases). In germline, CDR1 is MNHNS, CDR2 SASEGT. The CDR3 runs 14 residues. CDR3 DNA sequence: TGTGCCAGCAGTCAACCGGGACGGAACCATGGCCACACCTTC. It translates to CASSQPGRNHGHTF.

This clonotype was seen a handful of times. The gene calls are TRBV2 and TRBJ1-1; 7 bases agree with TRBD1. The V gene's germline CDR1 is SNHLY and CDR2 FYNNEI. After removal of 8 bases from V and 5 bases from J, the junction contained 11 bases not matched to a gene. The CDR3 consists of 14 residues. The CDR3 loop is CASPPTGDGTEAFF. In DNA form, the CDR3 reads TGTGCCAGCCCCCCCACAGGGGATGGAACTGAAGCTTTCTTT.

This sequence joins TRBV10-3 and TRBJ1-2; 11 bases align to TRBD1. The V gene end was trimmed by 1 base and the J gene end by 5 bases; junction bases not matched to a gene: 6. CDR3 length: 16 amino acids. Germline V gene sequence: CDR1 ENHRY, CDR2 SYGVKD. The chain's CDR3 is CAISEWTGQGVYGYTF. The CDR3 bases are TGTGCCATCAGTGAGTGGACGGGACAGGGGGTTTATGGCTACACCTTC.

The chain uses TRBV5-1 and TRBJ2-1; maybe TRBD1 (6 bases). The CDR3 has 16 amino acids. Looked up from germline, CDR1 is SGHRS and CDR2 is YFSETQ. Between the trimmed V and J ends, which lost 0 bases and 3 bases, there was a span of 13 bases. This chain's CDR3 is CASSLGQVQVYNEQFF. CDR3 nucleotide sequence: TGCGCCAGCAGCTTGGGACAGGTCCAAGTCTACAATGAGCAGTTCTTC.

The J gene is TRBJ2-2, the V gene TRBV10-1, with 8 bases aligning to TRBD2. The ends lost 6 bases at V and 3 bases at J; junction bases unmatched: 12. Germline loops: CDR1 WNHNN, CDR2 SYGVQD (reference sequence). The CDR3 spans 17 residues. The CDR3: CASSVSGEGWHTGELFF. The CDR3 DNA sequence: TGCGCCAGCAGCGTTAGCGGGGAGGGTTGGCACACCGGGGAGCTGTTTTTT.

The chain uses TRBV12-3 or TRBV12-4 and TRBJ1-3; 10 bases are shared with TRBD1. The CDR3 length is 16 residues. V trimming: 5 bases; J trimming: 4 bases; junction bases outside the gene matches: 8. As DNA, the CDR3 is TGTGCCAGCAGTGGAACCGGGACAGGGGAAGGAAACACCATATATTTT. Encoded protein: CASSGTGTGEGNTIYF.

The genes are TRBV20-1 and TRBJ1-2; D is undetermined. Germline CDR1 reads DFQATT; CDR2 reads SNEGSKA (reference sequence). Deletions cut 4 bases from V and 3 bases from J, with 3 bases between. This CDR3 has 10 amino acids. CDR3 protein: CSAKYYGYTF. In DNA, the CDR3 is TGCAGTGCTAAGTACTATGGCTACACCTTC.

The rearrangement uses TRBV5-6 and TRBJ2-1, with 11 bases fitting TRBD2. Germline assignment: CDR1 SGHDT and CDR2 YYEEEE. V shed 4 bases and J 12 bases; nucleotides not matched to a gene: 12. This CDR3 is built from 15 residues. The CDR3 sequence is CASSPGTSGGSGQFF. CDR3 in DNA: TGTGCCAGCAGCCCCGGGACTAGCGGTGGTTCAGGGCAGTTCTTC.

This clonotype was counted many times. CDR3 DNA sequence: TGTGCCACCAGTGACCGGGACAGTATAAACATTCAGTACTTC. Translated, it gives CATSDRDSINIQYF. The chain has TRBV24-1 and TRBJ2-4; 7 bases agree with TRBD1. CDR1 and CDR2 (germline): KGHDR, SFDVKD. This CDR3 is built from 14 residues. Losses at the gene ends were 4 bases for V and 6 bases for J; bases not matched to a gene: 5.

The V gene is TRBV7-9, the J gene TRBJ1-2; the D is unclear. V lost 7 bases, J lost 8 bases, and 11 bases lay in between. The CDR3 length is 11 residues. Germline values: CDR1 SEHNR, CDR2 FQNEAQ (reference sequence). CDR3 in amino acids: CASTGSEGYTF. CDR3 in DNA: TGTGCCAGCACCGGCTCGGAAGGCTACACCTTC.